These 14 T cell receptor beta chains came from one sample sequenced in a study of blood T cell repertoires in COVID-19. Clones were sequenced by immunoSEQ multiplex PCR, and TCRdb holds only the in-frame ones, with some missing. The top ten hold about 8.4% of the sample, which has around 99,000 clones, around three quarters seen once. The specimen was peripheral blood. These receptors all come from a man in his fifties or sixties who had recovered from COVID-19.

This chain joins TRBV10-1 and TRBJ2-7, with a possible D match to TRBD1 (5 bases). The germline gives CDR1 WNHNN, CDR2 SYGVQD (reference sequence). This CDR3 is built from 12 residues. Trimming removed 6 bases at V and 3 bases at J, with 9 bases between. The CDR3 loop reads CASSLDSYEQYF. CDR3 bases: TGCGCCAGCAGCCTTGACAGCTACGAGCAGTACTTC.

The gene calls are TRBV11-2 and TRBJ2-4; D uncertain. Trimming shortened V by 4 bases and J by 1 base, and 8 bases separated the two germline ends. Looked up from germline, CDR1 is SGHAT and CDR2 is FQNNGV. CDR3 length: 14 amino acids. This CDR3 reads CASSSRLAKNIQYF. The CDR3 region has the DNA TGTGCCAGCAGCTCCAGACTGGCCAAAAACATTCAGTACTTC. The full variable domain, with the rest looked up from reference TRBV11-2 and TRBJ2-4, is EAGVAQSPRYKIIEKRQSVAFWCNPISGHATLYWYQQILGQGPKLLIQFQNNGVVDDSQLPKDRFSAERLKGVDSTLKIQPAKLEDSAVYLCASSSRLAKNIQYFGAGTRLSVL.

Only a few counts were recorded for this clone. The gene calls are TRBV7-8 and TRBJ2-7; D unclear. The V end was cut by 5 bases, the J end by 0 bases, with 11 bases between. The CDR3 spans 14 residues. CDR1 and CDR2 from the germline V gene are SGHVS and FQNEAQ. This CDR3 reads CASSPRQRSYEQYF. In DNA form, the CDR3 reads TGTGCCAGCAGCCCCCGGCAGCGCTCCTACGAGCAGTACTTC.

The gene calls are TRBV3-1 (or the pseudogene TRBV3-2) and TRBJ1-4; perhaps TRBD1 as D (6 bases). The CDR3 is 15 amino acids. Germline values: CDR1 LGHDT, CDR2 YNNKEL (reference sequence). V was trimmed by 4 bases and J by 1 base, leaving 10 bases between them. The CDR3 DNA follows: TGTGCCAGCAGCCCCCGAGGGGGAACTAATGAAAAACTGTTTTTT. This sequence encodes CASSPRGGTNEKLFF.

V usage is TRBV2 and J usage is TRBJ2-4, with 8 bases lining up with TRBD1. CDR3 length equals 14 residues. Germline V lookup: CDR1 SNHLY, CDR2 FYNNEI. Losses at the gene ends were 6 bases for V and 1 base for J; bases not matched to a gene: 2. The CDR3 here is CASRGQVAKNIQYF. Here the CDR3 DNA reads TGTGCCAGCAGGGGACAGGTTGCCAAAAACATTCAGTACTTC.

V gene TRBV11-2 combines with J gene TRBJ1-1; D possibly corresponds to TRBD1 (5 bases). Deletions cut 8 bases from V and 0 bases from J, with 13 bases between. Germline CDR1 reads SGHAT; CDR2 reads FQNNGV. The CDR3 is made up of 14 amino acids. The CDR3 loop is CASGASFLNTEAFF. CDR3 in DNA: TGTGCCAGCGGGGCGAGTTTCCTGAACACTGAAGCTTTCTTT. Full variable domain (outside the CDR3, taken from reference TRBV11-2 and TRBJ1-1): EAGVAQSPRYKIIEKRQSVAFWCNPISGHATLYWYQQILGQGPKLLIQFQNNGVVDDSQLPKDRFSAERLKGVDSTLKIQPAKLEDSAVYLCASGASFLNTEAFFGQGTRLTVV.

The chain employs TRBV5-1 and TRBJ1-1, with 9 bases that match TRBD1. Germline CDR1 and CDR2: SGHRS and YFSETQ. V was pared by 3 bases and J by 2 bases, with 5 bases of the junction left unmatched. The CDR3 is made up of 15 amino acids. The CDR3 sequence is CASSSGDRDNTEAFF. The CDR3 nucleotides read TGCGCCAGCAGCTCGGGGGACAGGGACAACACTGAAGCTTTCTTT.

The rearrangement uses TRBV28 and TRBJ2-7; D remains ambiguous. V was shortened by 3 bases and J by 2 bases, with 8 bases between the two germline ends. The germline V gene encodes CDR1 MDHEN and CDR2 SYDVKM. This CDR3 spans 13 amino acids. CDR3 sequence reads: CASSFSGPYEQYF. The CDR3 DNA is TGTGCCAGCAGTTTTTCAGGTCCCTACGAGCAGTACTTC.

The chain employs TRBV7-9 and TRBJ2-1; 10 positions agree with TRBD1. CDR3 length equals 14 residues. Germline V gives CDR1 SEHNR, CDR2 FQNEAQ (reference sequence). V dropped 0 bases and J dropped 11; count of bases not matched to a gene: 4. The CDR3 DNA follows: TGTGCCAGCAGCTTAGCGGCCGACAGGGGGCAGCAGTTCTTC. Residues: CASSLAADRGQQFF.

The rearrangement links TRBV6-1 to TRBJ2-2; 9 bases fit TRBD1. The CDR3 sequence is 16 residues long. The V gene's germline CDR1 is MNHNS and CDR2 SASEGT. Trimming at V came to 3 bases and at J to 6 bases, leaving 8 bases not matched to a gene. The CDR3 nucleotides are TGTGCCAGCAGTGACGGCTGGACAGGGGCTCCCGGGGAGCTGTTTTTT. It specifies CASSDGWTGAPGELFF.

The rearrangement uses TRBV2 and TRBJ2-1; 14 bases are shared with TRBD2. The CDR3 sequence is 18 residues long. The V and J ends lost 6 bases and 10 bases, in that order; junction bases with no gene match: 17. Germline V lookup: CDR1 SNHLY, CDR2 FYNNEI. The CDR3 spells CASRAGTSGSLGLEEQFF. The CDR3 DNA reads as TGTGCCAGCAGAGCCGGGACTAGCGGGAGTTTGGGCTTGGAAGAGCAGTTCTTC.

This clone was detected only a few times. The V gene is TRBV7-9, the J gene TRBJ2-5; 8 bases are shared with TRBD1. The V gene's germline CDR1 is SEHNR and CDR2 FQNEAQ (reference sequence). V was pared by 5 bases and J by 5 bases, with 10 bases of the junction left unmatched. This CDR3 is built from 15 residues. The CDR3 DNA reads TGTGCCAGCAGCCCCTACCCAGGGGGCCGGGAGACCCAGTACTTC. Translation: CASSPYPGGRETQYF.

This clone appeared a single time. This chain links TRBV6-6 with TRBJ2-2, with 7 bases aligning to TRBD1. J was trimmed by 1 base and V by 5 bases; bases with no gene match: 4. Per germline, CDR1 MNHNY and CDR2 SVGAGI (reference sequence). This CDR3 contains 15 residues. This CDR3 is CASSNRGLNTGELFF. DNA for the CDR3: TGTGCCAGCAGTAACAGGGGCCTGAACACCGGGGAGCTGTTTTTT.

The CDR3 DNA reads TGCAGTGCTAGGGAGGTTGGCTACACCTTC. The encoded protein is CSAREVGYTF. V usage is TRBV20-1 and J usage is TRBJ1-2, with no clear D. The germline gives CDR1 DFQATT, CDR2 SNEGSKA (reference sequence). V lost 3 bases and J lost 7, with 6 bases in between. The CDR3 covers 10 residues.